This TCR beta chain was identified in a study of T-cell memory formation after mild COVID-19. Constant-segment-primed 5'RACE gave TCR alpha and TCR beta cDNA libraries with sample barcodes and UMIs. TCRdb fed the 5' RACE reads into MiXCR, producing one record per CDR3 protein. The sample shows about 110,000 distinct CDR3 sequences, around an eighth of them seen only once. Remarks on this clonotype: Its antigen remains unknown.

Study observations and caveats: Some SARS-CoV-2-responding clones were already detected in memory before infection. Nothing confirmed that second-wave clones peaking on day 37 were specific for SARS-CoV-2. Contracting CD4+ clones sat mainly in CM and EM; CD8+ in EMRA.

The germline gives CDR1 MNHEY, CDR2 SVGAGI. CDR3 size: 15 residues. Trimming took 0 bases from V and 2 from J, leaving 8 bases between them. The receptor's source is an adult woman who had mild COVID-19 (a few samples of this study predate the infection). Cell type and time point are not known. V usage is TRBV6-5 and J usage is TRBJ1-3, with D unresolved. The sequenced sample was PBMCs or a T cell subset sorted from them (not recorded which). CDR3 in DNA: TGTGCCAGCAGTTACTCCACTGGGGCTGGAAACACCATATATTTT. It specifies CASSYSTGAGNTIYF.